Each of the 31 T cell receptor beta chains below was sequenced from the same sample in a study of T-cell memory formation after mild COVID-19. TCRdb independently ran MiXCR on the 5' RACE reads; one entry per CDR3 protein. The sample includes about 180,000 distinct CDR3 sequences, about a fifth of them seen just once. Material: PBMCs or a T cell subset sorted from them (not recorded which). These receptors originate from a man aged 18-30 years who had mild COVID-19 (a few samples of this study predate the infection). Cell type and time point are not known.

DNA of the CDR3: TGTGCCAGCAGCTTGGCCCCTGAAGTGTCAGGGAGGAATGGCTACACCTTC. Translating it yields CASSLAPEVSGRNGYTF. The V call is TRBV5-5, the J call TRBJ1-2, with D tentatively TRBD1 (5 bases). Germline V lookup: CDR1 SGHKS, CDR2 YYEKEE (reference sequence). Trimming removed 0 bases at V and 6 bases at J, with 21 bases between. The CDR3 spans 17 residues.

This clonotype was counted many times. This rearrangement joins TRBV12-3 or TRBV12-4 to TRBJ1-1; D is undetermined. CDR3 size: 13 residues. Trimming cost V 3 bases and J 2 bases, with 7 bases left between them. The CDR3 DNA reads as TGTGCCAGCAGTTTTTCCAGAAACACTGAAGCTTTCTTT. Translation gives CASSFSRNTEAFF.

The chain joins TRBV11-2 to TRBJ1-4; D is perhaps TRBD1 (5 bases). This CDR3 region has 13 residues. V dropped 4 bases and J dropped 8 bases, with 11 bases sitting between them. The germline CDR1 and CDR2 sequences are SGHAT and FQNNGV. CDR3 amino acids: CASSSGTMEKLFF. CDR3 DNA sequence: TGTGCCAGCAGCTCCGGGACTATGGAAAAACTGTTTTTT.

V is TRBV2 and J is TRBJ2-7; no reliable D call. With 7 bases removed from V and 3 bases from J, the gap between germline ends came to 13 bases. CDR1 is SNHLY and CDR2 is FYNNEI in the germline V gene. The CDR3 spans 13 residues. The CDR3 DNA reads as TGTGCCAGCACAGTGGCCAGCCTCTACGAGCAGTACTTC. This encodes CASTVASLYEQYF.

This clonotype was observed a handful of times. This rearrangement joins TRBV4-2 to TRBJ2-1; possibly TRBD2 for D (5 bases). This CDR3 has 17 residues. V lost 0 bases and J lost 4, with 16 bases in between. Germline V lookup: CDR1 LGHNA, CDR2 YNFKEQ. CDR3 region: CASSQEGLSGDYNEQFF. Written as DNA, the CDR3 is TGTGCCAGCAGCCAAGAAGGGTTGAGCGGAGATTACAATGAGCAGTTCTTC.

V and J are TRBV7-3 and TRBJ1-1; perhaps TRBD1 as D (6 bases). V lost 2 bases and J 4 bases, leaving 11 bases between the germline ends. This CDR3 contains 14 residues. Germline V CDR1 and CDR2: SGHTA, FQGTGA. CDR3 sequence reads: CASSLSGRGTEAFF. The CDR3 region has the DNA TGTGCCAGCAGCTTATCCGGCAGGGGCACTGAAGCTTTCTTT.

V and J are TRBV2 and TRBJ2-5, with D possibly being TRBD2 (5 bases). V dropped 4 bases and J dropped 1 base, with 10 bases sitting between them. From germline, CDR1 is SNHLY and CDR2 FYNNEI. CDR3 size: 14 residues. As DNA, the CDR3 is TGTGCCAGCAGTGCCTCCCTAGCCCAAGAGACCCAGTACTTC. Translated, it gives CASSASLAQETQYF.

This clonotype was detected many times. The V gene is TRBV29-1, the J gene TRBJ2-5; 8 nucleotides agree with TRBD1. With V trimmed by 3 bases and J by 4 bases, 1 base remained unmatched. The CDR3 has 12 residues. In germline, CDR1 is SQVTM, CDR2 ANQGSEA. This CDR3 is CSVDGQGETQYF. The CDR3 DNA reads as TGCAGCGTTGATGGACAGGGAGAGACCCAGTACTTC.

The CDR3 loop is CSARRQANQPQHF. CDR3 sequence (DNA): TGCAGTGCCAGACGGCAGGCCAATCAGCCCCAGCATTTT. The chain links TRBV20-1 to TRBJ1-5; D unresolved. The CDR3 has 13 amino acids. CDR1 and CDR2 (germline): DFQATT, SNEGSKA (reference sequence). V was cut by 6 bases and J by 3 bases, with 12 bases left in between.

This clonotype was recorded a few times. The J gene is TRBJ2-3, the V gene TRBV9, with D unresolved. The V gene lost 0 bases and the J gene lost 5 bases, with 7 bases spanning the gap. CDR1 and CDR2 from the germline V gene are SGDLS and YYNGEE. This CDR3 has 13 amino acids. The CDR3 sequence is CASSVEWLDTQYF. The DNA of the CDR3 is TGTGCCAGCAGCGTAGAATGGTTAGATACGCAGTATTTT.

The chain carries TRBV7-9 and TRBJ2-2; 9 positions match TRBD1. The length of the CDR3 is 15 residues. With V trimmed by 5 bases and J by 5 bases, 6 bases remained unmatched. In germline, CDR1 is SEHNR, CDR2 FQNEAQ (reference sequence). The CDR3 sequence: CASSDNRGRTGELFF. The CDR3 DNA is TGTGCCAGCAGCGATAACAGGGGGCGTACCGGGGAGCTGTTTTTT.

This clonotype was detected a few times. Here the CDR3 DNA reads TGTGCCAGCTCACCACATCTGCTGAACACTGAAGCTTTCTTT. It translates to CASSPHLLNTEAFF. The chain recombines TRBV18 with TRBJ1-1; D unresolved. V lost 1 base and J 0 bases, leaving 6 bases between the germline ends. Germline V CDR1 and CDR2: KGHSH, LQKENI. This CDR3 is built from 14 residues.

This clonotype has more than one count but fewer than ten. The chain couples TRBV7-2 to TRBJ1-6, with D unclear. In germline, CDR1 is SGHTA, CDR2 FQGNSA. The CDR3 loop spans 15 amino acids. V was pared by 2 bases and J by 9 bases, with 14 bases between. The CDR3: CASSLSGLRTSPLHF. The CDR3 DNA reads TGTGCCAGCAGCTTATCCGGTTTACGGACTTCACCCCTCCACTTT.

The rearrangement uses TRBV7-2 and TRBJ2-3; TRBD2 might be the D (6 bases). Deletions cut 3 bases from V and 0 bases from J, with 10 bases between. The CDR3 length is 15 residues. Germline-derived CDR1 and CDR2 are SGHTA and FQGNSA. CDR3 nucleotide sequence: TGTGCCAGCAGCTTTGGGGGGTTTAGCACAGATACGCAGTATTTT. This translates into CASSFGGFSTDTQYF.

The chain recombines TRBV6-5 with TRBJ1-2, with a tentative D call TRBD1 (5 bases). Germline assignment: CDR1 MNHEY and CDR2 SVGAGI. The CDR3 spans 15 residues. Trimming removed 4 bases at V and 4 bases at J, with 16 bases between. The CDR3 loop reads CASSSLTVSGYGYTF. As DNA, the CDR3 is TGTGCCAGCAGTTCGCTGACAGTCTCCGGCTATGGCTACACCTTC.

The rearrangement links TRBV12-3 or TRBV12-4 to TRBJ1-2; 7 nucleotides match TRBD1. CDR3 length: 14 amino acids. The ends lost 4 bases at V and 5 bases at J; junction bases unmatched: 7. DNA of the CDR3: TGTGCCAGCAGTTGGGACAGCCAGGCGTATGGCTACACCTTC. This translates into CASSWDSQAYGYTF.

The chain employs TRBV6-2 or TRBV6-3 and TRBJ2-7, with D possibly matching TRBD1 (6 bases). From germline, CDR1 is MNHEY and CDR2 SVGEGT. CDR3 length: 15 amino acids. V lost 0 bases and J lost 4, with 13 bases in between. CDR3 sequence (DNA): TGTGCCAGCAGTTACTCGGGCAGGGGCGTGTACGAGCAGTACGTC. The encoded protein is CASSYSGRGVYEQYV.

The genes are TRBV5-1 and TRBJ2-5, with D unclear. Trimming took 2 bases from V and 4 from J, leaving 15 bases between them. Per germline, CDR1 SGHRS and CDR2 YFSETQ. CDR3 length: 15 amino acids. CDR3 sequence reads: CASSFGLAGLETQYF. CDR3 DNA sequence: TGCGCCAGCAGCTTTGGTCTTGCAGGTTTAGAGACCCAGTACTTC.

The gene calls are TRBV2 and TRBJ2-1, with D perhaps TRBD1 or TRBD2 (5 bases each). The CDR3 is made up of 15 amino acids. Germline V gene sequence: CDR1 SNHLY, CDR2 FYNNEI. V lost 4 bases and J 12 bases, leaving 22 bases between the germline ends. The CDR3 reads CASSAAPGPPLGQFF. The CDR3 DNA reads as TGTGCCAGCAGTGCCGCCCCGGGACCTCCTTTAGGGCAGTTCTTC.

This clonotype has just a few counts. The CDR3 loop reads CAWSLPGQGDIQYF. The DNA for the CDR3 is TGTGCCTGGAGTCTCCCGGGACAGGGGGACATTCAGTACTTC. The chain employs TRBV30 and TRBJ2-4; 11 bases are shared with TRBD1. CDR1 and CDR2 (germline): GTSNPN, SVGIG (reference sequence). V shed 2 bases, J shed 8 bases, and the junction held 5 bases outside the gene matches. The CDR3 is 14 amino acids.

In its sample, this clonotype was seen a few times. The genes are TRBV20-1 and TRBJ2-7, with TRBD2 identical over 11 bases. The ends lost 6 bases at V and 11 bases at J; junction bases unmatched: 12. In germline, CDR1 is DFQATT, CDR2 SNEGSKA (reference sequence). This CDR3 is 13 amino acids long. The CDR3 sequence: CSATGASGGTEYV. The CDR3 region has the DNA TGCAGTGCCACGGGGGCTAGCGGGGGGACGGAGTACGTC.

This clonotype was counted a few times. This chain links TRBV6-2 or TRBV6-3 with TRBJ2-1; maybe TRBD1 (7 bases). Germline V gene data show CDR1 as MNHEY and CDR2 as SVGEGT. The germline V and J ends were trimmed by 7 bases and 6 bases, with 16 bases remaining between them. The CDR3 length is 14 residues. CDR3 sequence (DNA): TGTGCCAGCACCCGCGGGACAGCGGGCAATGAGCAGTTCTTC. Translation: CASTRGTAGNEQFF.

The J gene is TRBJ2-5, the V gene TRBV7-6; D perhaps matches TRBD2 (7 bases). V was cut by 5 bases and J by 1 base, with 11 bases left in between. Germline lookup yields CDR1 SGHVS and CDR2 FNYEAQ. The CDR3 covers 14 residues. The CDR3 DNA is TGTGCCAGCAGCAAAGGGGGGGCCCAAGAGACCCAGTACTTC. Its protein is CASSKGGAQETQYF.

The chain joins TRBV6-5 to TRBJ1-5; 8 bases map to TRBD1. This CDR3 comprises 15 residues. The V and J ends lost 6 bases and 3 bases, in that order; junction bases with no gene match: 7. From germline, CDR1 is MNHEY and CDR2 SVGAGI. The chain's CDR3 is CASRLATGDNQPQHF. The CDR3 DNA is TGTGCCAGCAGGCTCGCGACAGGGGACAATCAGCCCCAGCATTTT.

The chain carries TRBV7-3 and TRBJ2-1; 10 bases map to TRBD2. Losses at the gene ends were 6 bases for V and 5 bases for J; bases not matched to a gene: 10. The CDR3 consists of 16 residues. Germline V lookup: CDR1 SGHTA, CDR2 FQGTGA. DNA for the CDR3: TGTGCCAGCAGACCGGGAAGTAGCGGGGGGAACAATGAGCAGTTCTTC. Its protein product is CASRPGSSGGNNEQFF.

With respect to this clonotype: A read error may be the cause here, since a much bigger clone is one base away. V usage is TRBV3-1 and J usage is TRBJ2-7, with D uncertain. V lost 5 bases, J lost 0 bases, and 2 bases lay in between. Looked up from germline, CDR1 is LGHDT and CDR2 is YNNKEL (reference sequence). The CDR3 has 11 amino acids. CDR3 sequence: CASSTSYEQYF. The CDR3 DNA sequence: TGTGCCAGCAGCACCTCCTACGAGCAGTACTTC.

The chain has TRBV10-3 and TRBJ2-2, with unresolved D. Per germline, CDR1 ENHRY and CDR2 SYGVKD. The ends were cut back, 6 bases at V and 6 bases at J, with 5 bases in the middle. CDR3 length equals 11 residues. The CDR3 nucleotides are TGTGCCATCAGGGGCCCCGGGGAGCTGTTTTTT. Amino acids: CAIRGPGELFF.

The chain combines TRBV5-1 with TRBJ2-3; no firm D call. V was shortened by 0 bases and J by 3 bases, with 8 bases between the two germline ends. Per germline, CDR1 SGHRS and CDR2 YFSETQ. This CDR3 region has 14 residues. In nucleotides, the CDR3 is TGCGCCAGCAGCTTGGGGTTCGTGACAGATACGCAGTATTTT. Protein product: CASSLGFVTDTQYF.

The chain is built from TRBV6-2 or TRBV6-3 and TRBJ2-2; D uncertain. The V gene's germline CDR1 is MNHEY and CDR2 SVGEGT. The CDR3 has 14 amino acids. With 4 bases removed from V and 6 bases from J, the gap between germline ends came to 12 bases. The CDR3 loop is CASSFDHRAGELFF. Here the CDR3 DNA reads TGTGCCAGCAGTTTCGACCACCGGGCCGGGGAGCTGTTTTTT.

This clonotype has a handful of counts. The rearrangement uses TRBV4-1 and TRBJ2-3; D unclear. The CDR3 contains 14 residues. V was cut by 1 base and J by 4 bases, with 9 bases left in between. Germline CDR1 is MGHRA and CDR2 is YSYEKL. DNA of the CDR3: TGCGCCAGCAGCCAAGTCCTGGTTTCAGATACGCAGTATTTT. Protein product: CASSQVLVSDTQYF.

CDR3: CASSLSGHNSPLHF. In DNA, the CDR3 is TGTGCCAGCAGCTTGTCGGGACATAATTCACCCCTCCACTTT. The gene calls are TRBV7-8 and TRBJ1-6; maybe TRBD1 (5 bases). The CDR3 sequence is 14 residues long. Germline loops: CDR1 SGHVS, CDR2 FQNEAQ. V was clipped by 3 bases and J by 5 bases, with 8 bases between them.